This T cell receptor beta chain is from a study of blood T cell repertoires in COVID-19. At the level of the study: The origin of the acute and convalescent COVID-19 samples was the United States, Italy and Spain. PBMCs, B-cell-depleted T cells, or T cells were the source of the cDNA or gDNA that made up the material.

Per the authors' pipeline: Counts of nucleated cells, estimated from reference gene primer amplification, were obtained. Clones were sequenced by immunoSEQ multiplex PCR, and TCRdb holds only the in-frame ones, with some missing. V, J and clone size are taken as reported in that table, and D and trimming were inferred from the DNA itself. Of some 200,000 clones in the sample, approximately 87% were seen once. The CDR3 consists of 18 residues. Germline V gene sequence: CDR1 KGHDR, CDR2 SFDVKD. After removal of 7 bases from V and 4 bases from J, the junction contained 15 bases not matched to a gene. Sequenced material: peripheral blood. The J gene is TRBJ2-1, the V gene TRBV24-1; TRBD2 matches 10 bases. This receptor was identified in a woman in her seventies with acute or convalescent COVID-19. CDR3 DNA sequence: TGTGCCACCAGCGGGGACACTTTAACTAGCGGGATATACAATGAGCAGTTCTTC. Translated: CATSGDTLTSGIYNEQFF.